The rows below give T cell receptor beta chains drawn from one sample of a study of blood T cell repertoires in COVID-19. Method: immunoSEQ multiplex PCR; TCRdb's copy keeps in-frame clones and lacks some. The sample has some 64,000 clones; over 75% are singletons. The sequenced sample consisted of peripheral blood. These receptor sequences come from a man aged 70-80 years with acute or convalescent COVID-19. Both conserved end residues are part of each CDR3. A D gene is named only where the DNA matches it firmly. Rows give clone size only sometimes, using once, few, many, or a class for an expanded clone.

>TRBV27|TRBJ1-2|NA|NA
TGTGCCAGCAGTTTCAGGCAGGGGAGCACCTATGGCTACACCTTC
CASSFRQGSTYGYTF
>TRBV18|TRBJ1-1|NA|TRBD1
TGTGCCAGCTCATCAGGGGGTGGAGGGAACACTGAAGCTTTCTTT
CASSSGGGGNTEAFF
>TRBV5-8|TRBJ1-3|NA|NA
TGTGCCAGCAGCCGCCCCGGGGGGCCAACTTACTCTGGAAACACCATATATTTT
CASSRPGGPTYSGNTIYF
>TRBV6-1|TRBJ1-2|NA|NA
TGTGCCAGCAGTGAGATCCAGGGTAGGGCCTATGATGGCTACACCTTC
CASSEIQGRAYDGYTF
>TRBV5-1|TRBJ1-2|NA|TRBD1
TGCGCCAGCAGCTTGGGGGACAGGGAGTTCTATGGCTACACCTTC
CASSLGDREFYGYTF
>TRBV19|TRBJ1-5|NA|TRBD1
TGTGCCAGTAGTAGCAGGGGGTTTTGGGATCAGCCCCAGCATTTT
CASSSRGFWDQPQHF
>TRBV7-9|TRBJ1-6|NA|TRBD1
TGTGCCAGCAGCTTCAATGCCGGGACAGGAGGGTCACCCCTCCACTTT
CASSFNAGTGGSPLHF
>TRBV2|TRBJ1-5|NA|TRBD1
TGTGCCAGCAGCGACAGGGTTGGCAATCAGCCCCAGCATTTT
CASSDRVGNQPQHF
>TRBV18|TRBJ2-7|once|TRBD2
TGTGCCAGCTCACCCCCCGCTAGCGGGGTCTCCTACGAGCAGTACTTC
CASSPPASGVSYEQYF
>TRBV19|TRBJ1-1|NA|TRBD1
TGTGCCAGTACCCTACAGGGGGCACCGGCGGCTTTCTTT
CASTLQGAPAAFF
>TRBV7-3|TRBJ2-3|once|NA
TGTGCCAGCAGCTTAAGCCCTAGCTTCACAGATACGCAGTATTTT
CASSLSPSFTDTQYF
>TRBV9|TRBJ1-4|once|NA
TGTGCCAGCAGCGTAGATGGCAGGCTACCAAGTCGCAATGAAAAACTGTTTTTT
CASSVDGRLPSRNEKLFF
>TRBV29-1|TRBJ1-2|NA|NA
TGCAGCGTCATATCAGGGAACTATGGCTACACCTTC
CSVISGNYGYTF
>TRBV6-5|TRBJ2-1|NA|TRBD2
TGTGCCAGCACCCAGACGGGACTAGCCTACAATGAGCAGTTCTTC
CASTQTGLAYNEQFF
>TRBV4-2|TRBJ1-2|NA|NA
TGTGCCAGCAGCCAAGAGGACAGCGCTAACTATGGCTACACCTTC
CASSQEDSANYGYTF
>TRBV6-2/TRBV6-3|TRBJ1-2|NA|NA
TGTGCCAGCAGTTACTCTGGGTCAGGGCACTATGGCTACACCTTC
CASSYSGSGHYGYTF
>TRBV19|TRBJ1-4|NA|NA
TGTGCCAGTAGTCCCCGCGGGGGCCCGGGAGAAAAACTGTTTTTT
CASSPRGGPGEKLFF
>TRBV12-3/TRBV12-4|TRBJ1-6|NA|NA
TGTGCCAGCAGTCGCAGGGTTCGTTCACCCCTCCACTTT
CASSRRVRSPLHF
>TRBV28|TRBJ1-2|NA|NA
TGTGCCAGCAGTTTGGGGGGCTATGGCTACACCTTC
CASSLGGYGYTF
>TRBV24-1|TRBJ1-2|NA|TRBD1
TGTGCCACCAGTGGGACAGGGAAGAACTATGGCTACACCTTC
CATSGTGKNYGYTF
>TRBV7-9|TRBJ2-7|NA|TRBD2
TGTGCCAGCAGCCCAGGCGGGGGACGGATCTACGAGCAGTACTTC
CASSPGGGRIYEQYF
>TRBV7-9|TRBJ2-1|NA|TRBD2
TGTGCCAGCAGCTTAGTGGGAGGGCGCAGTTCCTTCGATGAGCAGTTCTTC
CASSLVGGRSSFDEQFF
>TRBV3-1/TRBV3-2|TRBJ2-1|NA|TRBD2
TGTGCCAGCAGCCACCAGCGGGGGGGCTTTTATGAGCAGTTCTTC
CASSHQRGGFYEQFF
>TRBV6-2/TRBV6-3|TRBJ2-6|NA|NA
TGTGCCAGCAGTTTTCCCGCAGGCTCTGGGGCCAACGTCCTGACTTTC
CASSFPAGSGANVLTF
>TRBV5-5|TRBJ2-5|few|TRBD1
TGTGCCAGCAGCACGGGACAGCTACAAGAGACCCAGTACTTC
CASSTGQLQETQYF
>TRBV5-5|TRBJ2-5|NA|NA
TGTGCCAGCAGCTTCCCAGGGCTGGAGACCCAGTACTTC
CASSFPGLETQYF
>TRBV6-6|TRBJ2-6|NA|TRBD1
TGTGCCAGCAGTCTTACAGGGGCCTTCAACTCTGGGGCCAACGTCCTGACTTTC
CASSLTGAFNSGANVLTF
>TRBV4-3|TRBJ2-1|NA|TRBD2
TGCGCCAGCAGCCAAGACTCCCCCGCGGGGGGGGCCGGAGATGAGCAGTTCTTC
CASSQDSPAGGAGDEQFF
>TRBV6-5|TRBJ2-1|NA|TRBD1
TGTGCCAGCAGTTACTCCGGACAGGGAGTAAATGAGCAGTTCTTC
CASSYSGQGVNEQFF
>TRBV4-1|TRBJ1-2|once|NA
TGCGCCAGCAGCCAGGACAGCAATTTTGACTATGGCTACACCTTC
CASSQDSNFDYGYTF
>TRBV7-2|TRBJ2-7|NA|TRBD1
TGTGCCAGCAGCCGGGAGCAGGGGGCGTCCTACGAGCAGTACTTC
CASSREQGASYEQYF
>TRBV27|TRBJ2-1|NA|NA
TGTGCCAGCAGCGACCTAGTCCACAATGAGCAGTTCTTC
CASSDLVHNEQFF
>TRBV2|TRBJ1-3|few|NA
TGTGCCAGCAGTGAAGAGAGCTCTGGAAACACCATATATTTT
CASSEESSGNTIYF
>TRBV30|TRBJ2-3|once|TRBD1
TGTGCCTGGAGTCCGGGACAGGGATCCACAGATACGCAGTATTTT
CAWSPGQGSTDTQYF
>TRBV4-3|TRBJ2-1|NA|TRBD2
TGCGCCAGCAGCCTCCAAGGGGCGGGGGGGCCTGGTAATGAGCAGTTCTTC
CASSLQGAGGPGNEQFF
>TRBV7-9|TRBJ2-6|NA|TRBD1
TGTGCCAGCACCCAAGCCGGGACAGGGGCCTCTGGGGCCAACGTCCTGACTTTC
CASTQAGTGASGANVLTF
>TRBV11-3|TRBJ1-1|NA|NA
TGTGCCAGCAGCTTAGCGGGGAACACTGAAGCTTTCTTT
CASSLAGNTEAFF
>TRBV18|TRBJ1-2|NA|NA
TGTGCCAGCTCACCCAGACAGGACCATGGCTACACCTTC
CASSPRQDHGYTF
>TRBV5-1|TRBJ2-3|NA|TRBD1
TGCGCCAGCAGACGGGGGACAGGGAGGGCAGATACGCAGTATTTT
CASRRGTGRADTQYF